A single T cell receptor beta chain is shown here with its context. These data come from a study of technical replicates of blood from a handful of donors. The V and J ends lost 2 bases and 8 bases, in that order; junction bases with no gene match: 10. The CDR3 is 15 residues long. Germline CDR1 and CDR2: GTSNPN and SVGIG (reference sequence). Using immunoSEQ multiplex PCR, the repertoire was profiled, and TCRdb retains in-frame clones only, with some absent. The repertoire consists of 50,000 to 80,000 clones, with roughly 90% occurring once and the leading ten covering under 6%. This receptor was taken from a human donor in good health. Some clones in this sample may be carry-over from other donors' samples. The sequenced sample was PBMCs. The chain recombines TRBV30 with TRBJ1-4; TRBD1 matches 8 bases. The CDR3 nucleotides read TGTGCCTGGAGTTCGAGGACAGGGCCAGGAGAAAAACTGTTTTTT. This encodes CAWSSRTGPGEKLFF.